This T cell receptor (beta chain) is from a study of T cell repertoires in cytomegalovirus infection. Overall study: Indications of both CMV infection and matching HLA type were provided by public TCR beta signatures. Regarding the study as a whole: HLA-C-restricted, CMV-specific TCR beta clonotypes were dominant ex vivo. Frequencies of public TCR beta families were cumulated, and this identified carriers of CMV plus the relevant HLA.

Each CDR3 protein is one row after TCRdb ran MiXCR on the reads. The sample carries fewer than 550,000 distinct CDR3 sequences, approximately 32% recorded once. About this clonotype itself: Its antigen is unknown.

Germline V gene lookup returns CDR1 SGHDT and CDR2 YYEEEE. The V end lost 7 bases, the J end lost 12 bases, and 20 bases lay between the germline ends. CDR3 length: 14 amino acids. The chain recombines TRBV5-6 with TRBJ1-6; tentative D call: TRBD1 (6 bases). This receptor was taken from a human donor in good health (CMV status not recorded). Some clones in this sample may be carry-over from other donors' samples. The specimen was PBMCs. CDR3 protein: CASHEGGAGLPLHF. CDR3 DNA sequence: TGTGCCAGCCACGAGGGGGGCGCGGGTTTACCCCTCCACTTT.